This T cell receptor beta chain was obtained from a study of OX40 agonist ivuxolimab in advanced cancers. Across the study: Partial responses, seen in three patients, involved one hepatocellular carcinoma and two cutaneous melanomas.

Trimming took 8 bases from V and 2 from J, leaving 13 bases between them. The germline V gene has CDR1 MDHEN and CDR2 SYDVKM. This CDR3 region has 13 residues. Overall study findings and caveats: Expanded clones belonging to CD8+ T cells outnumbered, on average, those of CD4+. Patients who responded partially at 0.1-3.0 mg/kg showed clonal expansion ranking among the lowest.

For this clone: Its antigen is still unknown.

Some clones are missing from TCRdb's copy, which holds only in-frame ones; the method was immunoSEQ multiplex PCR. Here the sample spans 82,000 or so clones, approximately 85% being singletons. Sequencing used CD4+ or CD8+ T cells sorted from blood, obtained in a trial of the OX40 agonist ivuxolimab. The gene calls are TRBV28 and TRBJ2-7, with D perhaps TRBD1 (5 bases). The origin of this receptor is an adult with an advanced solid tumor such as melanoma, head and neck, liver or kidney cancer. The CDR3 DNA is TGTGCCAGCGGCAGCTGGACAACCTACGAGCAGTACTTC. Amino acids: CASGSWTTYEQYF.